Described below is a single T cell receptor (beta chain) sequence and its context. The antigen remains undetermined. The PCR was carried out with 60 Vbeta primers and 13 Jbeta primers. Profiling relied on immunoSEQ multiplex PCR, and the TCRdb table lists in-frame clones only, not all of them. This sample carries some 180,000 clones, 70% to 80% of them seen once, and the ten largest clones take roughly 14%. V was cut by 1 base and J by 1 base, with 4 bases left in between. The V gene's germline CDR1 is PRHDT and CDR2 FYEKMQ (reference sequence). The CDR3 has 14 residues. The data are from a study of cytomegalovirus exposure and HLA in healthy donors. Study-wide points: Previous analysis showed most TCR beta V segments were productive about 90% or about 30% of the time. The authors later linked a missense DCLRE1C variant to TCR beta V- and J-gene trimming.

The receptor was derived from a woman in her twenties or thirties in good health and CMV-seropositive. Material for sequencing was PBMCs. The chain employs TRBV13 and TRBJ2-2; D is unresolved. This CDR3 is CASSLVQNTGELFF. The CDR3 DNA sequence: TGTGCCAGCAGCTTAGTACAGAACACCGGGGAGCTGTTTTTT.